The 27 T cell receptor beta chains given below trace back to one sample, sequenced in a study of shared clonotypes between healthy human individuals. Sequencing was performed with immunoSEQ multiplex PCR; in TCRdb, only in-frame clones are kept and a portion is missing. Among about 1.5 million clones listed, 95% to 99% were seen once. Specimen: naive CD4+ T cells sorted from blood. The subset here: CD45RA+ positively selected. Every receptor here comes from a man aged 30 to 39 in good health.

The chain joins TRBV7-6 to TRBJ1-2, with 9 bases lining up with TRBD1. This CDR3 comprises 15 residues. V lost 1 base to trimming and J lost 7 bases; unmatched junction nucleotides: 7. Germline CDR1 is SGHVS and CDR2 is FNYEAQ. The CDR3 DNA reads TGTGCCAGCAGCTTAGGGGGACAGGGCTTATCTGGCTACACCTTC. Amino acids: CASSLGGQGLSGYTF. Filled out from reference TRBV7-6 and TRBJ1-2, the complete variable domain reads GAGVSQSPRYKVTKRGQDVALRCDPISGHVSLYWYRQALGQGPEFLTYFNYEAQQDKSGLPNDRFSAERPEGSISTLTIQRTEQRDSAMYRCASSLGGQGLSGYTFGSGTRLTVV.

This chain joins TRBV7-6 and TRBJ2-7; D might be TRBD2 (6 bases). The CDR3 contains 16 residues. V was pared by 2 bases and J by 0 bases, with 14 bases between. In germline, CDR1 is SGHVS, CDR2 FNYEAQ. The CDR3 here is CASSLSGTGSSYEQYF. The CDR3 coding sequence is TGTGCCAGCAGCTTATCCGGGACTGGGAGCTCCTACGAGCAGTACTTC.

A single count supports this clone. The V and J genes are TRBV7-2 and TRBJ2-7, with D uncertain. The germline gives CDR1 SGHTA, CDR2 FQGNSA. Trimming stripped 1 base from V and 2 bases from J, with 9 bases between. The CDR3 runs to 14 residues. In nucleotides, the CDR3 is TGTGCCAGCAGCTTAGTAATTCTTCCCTACGAGCAGTACTTC. The encoded protein is CASSLVILPYEQYF.

V gene TRBV2 combines with J gene TRBJ2-7; no reliable D call. Germline loops: CDR1 SNHLY, CDR2 FYNNEI. The V and J ends lost 8 bases and 5 bases respectively, with 13 bases between them. The CDR3 totals 12 residues. Written as DNA, the CDR3 is TGTGCCAGCGGCCGAATACACCACGAGCAGTACTTC. Protein product: CASGRIHHEQYF.

This clone was picked up one time. In DNA, the CDR3 is TGTGCCAGCAGCGTAGATGATAGCGGTGCCTACGAGCAGTACTTC. Protein sequence: CASSVDDSGAYEQYF. This chain connects TRBV9 to TRBJ2-7; D might be TRBD2 (6 bases). V lost 0 bases, J lost 2 bases, and 12 bases lay in between. The CDR3 runs to 15 residues. Germline V gene lookup returns CDR1 SGDLS and CDR2 YYNGEE.

Only one count was recorded for this clone. The chain combines TRBV27 with TRBJ2-2, with D possibly TRBD2 on 5 matching bases. Trimming left V 4 bases short and J 7 bases short, with 10 bases between. Looked up from germline, CDR1 is MNHEY and CDR2 is SMNVEV (reference sequence). This CDR3 comprises 13 residues. DNA for the CDR3: TGTGCCAGCAGTTCGGACTGGGGCGGGGAGCTGTTTTTT. Translated: CASSSDWGGELFF.

V gene TRBV19 combines with J gene TRBJ2-2; TRBD2 agrees at 13 bases. V lost 7 bases to trimming and J lost 5 bases; unmatched junction nucleotides: 7. The CDR3 runs to 16 residues. CDR1 and CDR2 from the germline V gene are LNHDA and SQIVND (reference sequence). CDR3 coding DNA: TGTGCCAGTAAGAGGACTAGCGGGAGAGGTACCGGGGAGCTGTTTTTT. This gives the protein CASKRTSGRGTGELFF. The full variable domain, with the rest looked up from reference TRBV19 and TRBJ2-2, is DGGITQSPKYLFRKEGQNVTLSCEQNLNHDAMYWYRQDPGQGLRLIYYSQIVNDFQKGDIAEGYSVSREKKESFPLTVTSAQKNPTAFYLCASKRTSGRGTGELFFGEGSRLTVL.

The chain links TRBV11-2 to TRBJ1-5; D gene unclear. Germline CDR1 and CDR2: SGHAT and FQNNGV. V lost 5 bases, J lost 2 bases, and 13 bases lay in between. This CDR3 comprises 15 residues. CDR3 amino acids: CASSRSGGGNQPQHF. As DNA, the CDR3 is TGTGCCAGCAGCCGGTCTGGTGGGGGCAATCAGCCCCAGCATTTT.

DNA for the CDR3: TGCAGCGGATGTAGCGGGAGAGGGGATACGCAGTATTTT. Its protein product is CSGCSGRGDTQYF. The chain employs TRBV29-1 and TRBJ2-3; 9 bases are shared with TRBD2. CDR1 and CDR2 from the germline V gene are SQVTM and ANQGSEA. After removal of 7 bases from V and 6 bases from J, the junction contained 8 bases not matched to a gene. There are 13 residues in the CDR3.

This chain joins TRBV7-9 and TRBJ1-1, with D uncertain. Germline V CDR1 and CDR2: SEHNR, FQNEAQ (reference sequence). The ends were cut back, 2 bases at V and 2 bases at J, with 9 bases in the middle. The CDR3 length is 14 residues. CDR3 protein: CASSLSNKNTEAFF. The CDR3, as DNA: TGTGCCAGCAGCTTATCCAACAAAAACACTGAAGCTTTCTTT.

The chain carries TRBV5-1 and TRBJ2-5, with 7 bases fitting TRBD2. The CDR3 consists of 13 residues. With V trimmed by 4 bases and J by 7 bases, 7 bases remained unmatched. The germline V gene has CDR1 SGHRS and CDR2 YFSETQ. The CDR3 sequence is CASSPTSSVTQYF. In nucleotides, the CDR3 is TGCGCCAGCAGCCCGACTAGCAGCGTGACCCAGTACTTC.

V and J are TRBV6-4 and TRBJ2-1; unclear D gene. With 6 bases removed from V and 7 bases from J, the gap between germline ends came to 19 bases. Germline assignment: CDR1 MRHNA and CDR2 SNTAGT. This CDR3 contains 15 residues. The CDR3 sequence: CASRKDVAGANEQFF. The CDR3 coding sequence is TGTGCCAGCAGGAAAGATGTAGCCGGCGCTAATGAGCAGTTCTTC.

The gene calls are TRBV6-1 and TRBJ2-2; D is possibly TRBD1 (5 bases). V gave up 6 bases and J gave up 1 base, with 6 bases separating them. In germline, CDR1 is MNHNS, CDR2 SASEGT. This CDR3 contains 13 residues. In DNA form, the CDR3 reads TGTGCCAGCAGGACAGTGAACACCGGGGAGCTGTTTTTT. Amino acid sequence: CASRTVNTGELFF.

This CDR3 is CASSEVTEDTQYF. CDR3 coding DNA: TGTGCCAGCAGTGAAGTTACAGAAGATACGCAGTATTTT. The J gene is TRBJ2-3, the V gene TRBV6-1; D is unresolved. The CDR3 runs to 13 residues. The germline gives CDR1 MNHNS, CDR2 SASEGT. Trimming took 1 base from V and 5 from J, leaving 7 bases between them.

As concerns this clone: The sample has other DNA sequences that encode this CDR3 too. V gene TRBV9 combines with J gene TRBJ2-5; D is unresolved. Trimming pared 3 bases from V and 5 bases from J, leaving 8 bases between. The CDR3 is made up of 12 amino acids. CDR1 is SGDLS and CDR2 is YYNGEE in the germline V gene. The CDR3 sequence is CASSAVGETQYF. In DNA, the CDR3 is TGTGCCAGCAGCGCCGTAGGCGAGACCCAGTACTTC. The whole variable domain, filled in from reference TRBV9 and TRBJ2-5, reads DSGVTQTPKHLITATGQRVTLRCSPRSGDLSVYWYQQSLDQGLQFLIQYYNGEERAKGNILERFSAQQFPDLHSELNLSSLELGDSALYFCASSAVGETQYFGPGTRLLVL.

This clone appeared once. The genes are TRBV10-2 and TRBJ2-1; D not certain. The CDR3 is 12 amino acids. Germline CDR1 reads WSHSY; CDR2 reads SAAADI. V gave up 3 bases and J gave up 6 bases, with 6 bases separating them. CDR3 in amino acids: CASSDSSNEQFF. For the CDR3, the DNA is TGCGCCAGCAGTGATTCTAGCAATGAGCAGTTCTTC.

The CDR3 region has the DNA TGTGCCAGCAGCTTGGCCGCTGCTCTAGCGGGAAACCTTCCCTACGAGCAGTACTTC. Amino acids: CASSLAAALAGNLPYEQYF. J is TRBJ2-7 and V is TRBV7-6, with 9 bases matching TRBD2. J lost 2 bases, V lost 3 bases, and 17 bases had no gene match. CDR1 is SGHVS and CDR2 is FNYEAQ in the germline V gene. The CDR3 consists of 19 residues.

The gene calls are TRBV7-9 and TRBJ2-7, with 9 bases that match TRBD2. Per germline, CDR1 SEHNR and CDR2 FQNEAQ (reference sequence). The V segment lost 4 bases and the J segment 0 bases; nucleotides outside the gene matches: 4. The CDR3 loop spans 15 amino acids. CDR3 protein: CASSSSGRSSYEQYF. In DNA form, the CDR3 reads TGTGCCAGCAGCTCGAGCGGGAGGAGCTCCTACGAGCAGTACTTC.

This clone was seen just once. The chain couples TRBV10-3 to TRBJ2-7, with 7 positions matching TRBD1. Germline V gives CDR1 ENHRY, CDR2 SYGVKD. V shed 4 bases, J shed 4 bases, and the junction held 10 bases outside the gene matches. The CDR3 consists of 15 residues. This chain's CDR3 is CAISGWDRGRYEQYF. As DNA, the CDR3 is TGTGCCATCAGTGGATGGGACAGAGGAAGATACGAGCAGTACTTC.

The rearrangement uses TRBV11-2 and TRBJ2-2; 7 nucleotides align to TRBD1. CDR1 and CDR2 (germline): SGHAT, FQNNGV. The V and J ends lost 1 base and 0 bases, in that order; junction bases with no gene match: 5. The CDR3 totals 17 residues. CDR3 nucleotide sequence: TGTGCCAGCAGCTTAGTATCAGGGGGAACGAACACCGGGGAGCTGTTTTTT. Translating gives CASSLVSGGTNTGELFF.

The chain combines TRBV5-5 with TRBJ2-1, with D tentatively TRBD1 or TRBD2 (5 bases each). This CDR3 contains 15 residues. V lost 2 bases, J lost 8 bases, and 17 bases lay in between. The germline V gene encodes CDR1 SGHKS and CDR2 YYEKEE (reference sequence). CDR3 amino acids: CASSLIPGPPHEQFF. For the CDR3, the DNA is TGTGCCAGCAGCTTAATACCGGGACCCCCCCATGAGCAGTTCTTC. Full variable domain (rest looked up from reference TRBV5-5 and TRBJ2-1): DAGVTQSPTHLIKTRGQQVTLRCSPISGHKSVSWYQQVLGQGPQFIFQYYEKEERGRGNFPDRFSARQFPNYSSELNVNALLLGDSALYLCASSLIPGPPHEQFFGPGTRLTVL.

This clone was counted a single time. At one of its ends the junction is not consistent with the germline gene, which may arise from a read error. The chain couples TRBV7-7 to TRBJ1-1, with no clear D. The CDR3 has 13 residues. Per germline, CDR1 SSHAT and CDR2 FNYEAQ (reference sequence). CDR3 sequence (DNA): TGTGCTAGCAGCTTAGGCGAAAACACTGAAGCTTTCTTT. It translates to CASSLGENTEAFF.

The V gene is TRBV10-3, the J gene TRBJ2-5; 7 bases map to TRBD1. The V segment lost 10 bases and the J segment 1 base; nucleotides outside the gene matches: 3. The CDR3 runs to 12 residues. The germline V gene has CDR1 ENHRY and CDR2 SYGVKD. The CDR3 sequence: CATGQTQETQYF. In DNA, the CDR3 is TGTGCCACGGGACAGACCCAAGAGACCCAGTACTTC.

The V call is TRBV27, the J call TRBJ2-1, with a possible D match to TRBD1 (5 bases). The V and J ends lost 2 bases and 7 bases respectively, with 18 bases between them. Germline lookup yields CDR1 MNHEY and CDR2 SMNVEV (reference sequence). The CDR3 covers 16 residues. The CDR3 is CASSLNVGPMLNEQFF. The CDR3 DNA reads TGTGCCAGCAGTTTAAATGTGGGGCCGATGTTGAATGAGCAGTTCTTC.

V gene TRBV5-1 combines with J gene TRBJ2-7, with 13 positions matching TRBD2. This CDR3 is built from 18 residues. Germline values: CDR1 SGHRS, CDR2 YFSETQ. V was pared by 4 bases and J by 0 bases, with 10 bases of the junction left unmatched. This chain's CDR3 is CASSVRTSGSDSSYEQYF. CDR3 nucleotide sequence: TGCGCCAGCAGCGTAAGGACTAGCGGGAGCGACAGCTCCTACGAGCAGTACTTC.

This chain links TRBV9 with TRBJ1-2; TRBD1 is a possible D gene (6 bases). Germline V gene lookup returns CDR1 SGDLS and CDR2 YYNGEE. With 3 bases removed from V and 4 bases from J, the gap between germline ends came to 10 bases. This CDR3 has 13 residues. CDR3 loop: CASSEGVRYGYTF. The CDR3 nucleotides read TGTGCCAGCAGCGAGGGGGTCCGCTATGGCTACACCTTC.

This clone turned up a few times. Distinct nucleotide sequences in the sample also encode this CDR3. The chain recombines TRBV5-1 with TRBJ2-7, with 9 positions matching TRBD1. From germline, CDR1 is SGHRS and CDR2 YFSETQ. V dropped 3 bases and J dropped 2; count of bases not matched to a gene: 0. The CDR3 totals 13 residues. The CDR3 is CASSWDRAYEQYF. In nucleotides, the CDR3 is TGCGCCAGCAGCTGGGACAGGGCCTACGAGCAGTACTTC.